This T cell receptor beta chain was recorded in a study of T cell responses to AZD1222 COVID-19 vaccine. The study's findings and limits: Receipt of two AZD1222 doses was followed by a rise in Spike-specific TCR breadth and depth. Just 5 to 7 people given AZD1222 tested seropositive at baseline. Donors skewed white British and female; clonal diversity was possibly underestimated. No repertoire was sampled before or during the peak T cell response, only after it.

Of note for this clone: Antigen specificity is unknown.

V was shortened by 2 bases and J by 0 bases, with 15 bases between the two germline ends. CDR3 length: 17 residues. Germline V gene data show CDR1 as SGHTA and CDR2 as FQGTGA. Produced via immunoSEQ multiplex PCR; TCRdb's table is partial and in-frame only. The sample contains approximately 71,000 clones, about 90% of which appear only once. The chain uses TRBV7-3 and TRBJ2-3; tentatively, D is TRBD2 (5 bases). This TCR derives from an adult in good health. Specimen: peripheral blood, collected on day 0 of AZD1222 vaccination. In DNA form, the CDR3 reads TGTGCCAGCAGCTTATTAGGTCAGCGGTCTAGCACAGATACGCAGTATTTT. It yields the protein CASSLLGQRSSTDTQYF.